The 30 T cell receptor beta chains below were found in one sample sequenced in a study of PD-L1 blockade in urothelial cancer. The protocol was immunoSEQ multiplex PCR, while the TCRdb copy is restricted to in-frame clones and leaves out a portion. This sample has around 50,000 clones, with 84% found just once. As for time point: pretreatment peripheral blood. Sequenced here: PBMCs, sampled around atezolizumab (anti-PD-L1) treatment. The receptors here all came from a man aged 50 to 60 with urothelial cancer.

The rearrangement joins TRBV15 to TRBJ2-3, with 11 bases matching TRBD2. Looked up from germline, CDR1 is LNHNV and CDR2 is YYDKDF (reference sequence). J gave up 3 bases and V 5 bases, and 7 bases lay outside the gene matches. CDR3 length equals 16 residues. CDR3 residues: CATSARLAGITDTQYF. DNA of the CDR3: TGTGCCACCAGCGCCCGACTAGCGGGGATAACAGATACGCAGTATTTT. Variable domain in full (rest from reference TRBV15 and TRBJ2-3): DAMVIQNPRYQVTQFGKPVTLSCSQTLNHNVMYWYQQKSSQAPKLLFHYYDKDFNNEADTPDNFQSRRPNTSFCFLDIRSPGLGDTAMYLCATSARLAGITDTQYFGPGTRLTVL.

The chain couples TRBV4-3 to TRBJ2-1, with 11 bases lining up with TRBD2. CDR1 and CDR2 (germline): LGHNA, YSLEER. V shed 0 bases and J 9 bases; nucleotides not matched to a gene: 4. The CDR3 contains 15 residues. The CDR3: CASSQDRLAGSEQFF. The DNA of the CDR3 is TGCGCCAGCAGCCAAGACCGACTAGCGGGATCTGAGCAGTTCTTC.

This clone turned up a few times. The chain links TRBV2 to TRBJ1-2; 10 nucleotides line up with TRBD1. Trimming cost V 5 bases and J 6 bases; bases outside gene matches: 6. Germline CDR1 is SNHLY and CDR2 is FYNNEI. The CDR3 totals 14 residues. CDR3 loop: CASSRDRGTDGYTF. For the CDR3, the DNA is TGTGCCAGCAGTAGGGACAGGGGAACTGATGGCTACACCTTC.

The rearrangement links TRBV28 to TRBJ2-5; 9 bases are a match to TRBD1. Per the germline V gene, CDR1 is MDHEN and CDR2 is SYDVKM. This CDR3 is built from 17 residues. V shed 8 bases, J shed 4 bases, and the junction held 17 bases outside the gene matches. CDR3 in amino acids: CASSQGWGQGIGETQYF. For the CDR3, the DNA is TGTGCCAGCTCCCAGGGGTGGGGACAGGGTATTGGAGAGACCCAGTACTTC.

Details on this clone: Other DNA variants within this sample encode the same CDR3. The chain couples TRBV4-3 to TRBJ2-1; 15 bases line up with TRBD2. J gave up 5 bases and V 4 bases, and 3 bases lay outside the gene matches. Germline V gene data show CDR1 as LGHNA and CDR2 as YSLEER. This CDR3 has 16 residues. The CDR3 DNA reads TGCGCCAGCAGCCCAGGACTAGCGGGAGGGAACAATGAGCAGTTCTTC. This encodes CASSPGLAGGNNEQFF.

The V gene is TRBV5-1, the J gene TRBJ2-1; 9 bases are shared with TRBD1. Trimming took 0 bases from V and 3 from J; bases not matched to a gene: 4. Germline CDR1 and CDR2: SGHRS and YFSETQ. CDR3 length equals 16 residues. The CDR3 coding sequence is TGCGCCAGCAGCTTGGTGGGACAGGGAAACTACAATGAGCAGTTCTTC. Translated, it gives CASSLVGQGNYNEQFF.

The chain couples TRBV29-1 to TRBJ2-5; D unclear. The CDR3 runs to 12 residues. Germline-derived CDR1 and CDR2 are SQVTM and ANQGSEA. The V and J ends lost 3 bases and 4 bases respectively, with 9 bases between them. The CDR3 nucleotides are TGCAGCGTTGAGTCCCCGGGAGAGACCCAGTACTTC. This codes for CSVESPGETQYF.

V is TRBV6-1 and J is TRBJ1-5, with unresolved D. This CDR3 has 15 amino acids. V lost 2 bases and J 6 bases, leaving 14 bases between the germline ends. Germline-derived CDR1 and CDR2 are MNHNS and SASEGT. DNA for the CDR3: TGTGCCAGCAGTGAAACGTTCGGGGTTGGTCAGCCCCAGCATTTT. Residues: CASSETFGVGQPQHF.

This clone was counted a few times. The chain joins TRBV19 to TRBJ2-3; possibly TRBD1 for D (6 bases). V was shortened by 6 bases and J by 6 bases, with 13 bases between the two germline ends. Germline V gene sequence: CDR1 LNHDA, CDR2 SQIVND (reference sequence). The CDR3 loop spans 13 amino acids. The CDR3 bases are TGTGCCAGTAGGGGCCAGGGGTTTGATACGCAGTATTTT. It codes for CASRGQGFDTQYF.

This CDR3 reads CASTPGLANTYEQYF. CDR3 nucleotide sequence: TGTGCCAGCACCCCCGGACTAGCGAACACCTACGAGCAGTACTTC. V and J are TRBV2 and TRBJ2-7; 9 bases match TRBD2. This CDR3 is 15 amino acids long. Germline V gene sequence: CDR1 SNHLY, CDR2 FYNNEI. Trimming cost V 7 bases and J 2 bases; bases outside gene matches: 9.

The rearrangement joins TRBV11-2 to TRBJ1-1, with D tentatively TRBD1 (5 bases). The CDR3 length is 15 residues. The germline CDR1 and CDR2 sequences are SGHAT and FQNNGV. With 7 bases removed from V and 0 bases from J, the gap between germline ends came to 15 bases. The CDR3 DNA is TGTGCCAGCACCATGATAGGGGCGATGAACACTGAAGCTTTCTTT. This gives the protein CASTMIGAMNTEAFF.

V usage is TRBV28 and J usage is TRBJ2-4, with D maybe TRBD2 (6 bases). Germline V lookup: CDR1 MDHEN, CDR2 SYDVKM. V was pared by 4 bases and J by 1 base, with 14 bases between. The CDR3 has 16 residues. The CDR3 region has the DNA TGTGCCAGCAGTTCTCAGGGAGGAGCGGCCAAAAACATTCAGTACTTC. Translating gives CASSSQGGAAKNIQYF.

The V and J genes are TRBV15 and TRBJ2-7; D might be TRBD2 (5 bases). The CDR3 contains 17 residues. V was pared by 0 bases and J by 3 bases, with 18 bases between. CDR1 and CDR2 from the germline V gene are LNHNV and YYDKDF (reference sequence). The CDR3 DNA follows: TGTGCCACCAGCAGAGATCTAGCCCCAAATTCCTACTACGAGCAGTACTTC. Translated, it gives CATSRDLAPNSYYEQYF. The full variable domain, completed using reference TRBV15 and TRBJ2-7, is DAMVIQNPRYQVTQFGKPVTLSCSQTLNHNVMYWYQQKSSQAPKLLFHYYDKDFNNEADTPDNFQSRRPNTSFCFLDIRSPGLGDTAMYLCATSRDLAPNSYYEQYFGPGTRLTVT.

For the CDR3, the DNA is TGTGCCAGCAGTGAATGGGGGACAGGGGACTACGAGCAGTACTTC. Residues: CASSEWGTGDYEQYF. The chain has TRBV2 and TRBJ2-7, with 10 nucleotides matching TRBD1. After removal of 2 bases from V and 3 bases from J, the junction contained 4 bases not matched to a gene. Germline CDR1 reads SNHLY; CDR2 reads FYNNEI. The CDR3 contains 15 residues. Full variable domain (missing parts from reference TRBV2 and TRBJ2-7): EPEVTQTPSHQVTQMGQEVILRCVPISNHLYFYWYRQILGQKVEFLVSFYNNEISEKSEIFDDQFSVERPDGSNFTLKIRSTKLEDSAMYFCASSEWGTGDYEQYFGPGTRLTVT.

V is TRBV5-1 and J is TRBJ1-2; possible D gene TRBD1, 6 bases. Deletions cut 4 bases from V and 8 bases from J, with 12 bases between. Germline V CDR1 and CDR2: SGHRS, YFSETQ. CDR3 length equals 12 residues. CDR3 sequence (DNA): TGCGCCAGCAGCCAGGGGACAAGGGGCTACACCTTC. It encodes CASSQGTRGYTF.

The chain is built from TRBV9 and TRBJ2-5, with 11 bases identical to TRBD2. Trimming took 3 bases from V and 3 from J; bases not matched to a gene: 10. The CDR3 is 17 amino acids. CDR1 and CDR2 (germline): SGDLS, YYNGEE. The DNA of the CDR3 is TGTGCCAGCAGCGATGAGGGGAGACTAGCGGGAAAAGAGACCCAGTACTTC. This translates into CASSDEGRLAGKETQYF.

CDR3 loop: CAWQNSGQGINEQFF. The CDR3 region has the DNA TGTGCCTGGCAAAATAGCGGGCAGGGGATCAATGAGCAGTTCTTC. The rearrangement joins TRBV30 to TRBJ2-1; tentatively, D is TRBD2 (7 bases). V was clipped by 5 bases and J by 6 bases, with 20 bases between them. Germline V lookup: CDR1 GTSNPN, CDR2 SVGIG (reference sequence). The length of the CDR3 is 15 residues.

The CDR3 spells CASSLRWTSGRNEQFF. The CDR3 DNA sequence: TGTGCCAGCAGCTTAAGGTGGACTAGCGGGAGGAATGAGCAGTTCTTC. J is TRBJ2-1 and V is TRBV7-2, with 14 bases that match TRBD2. The CDR3 is made up of 16 amino acids. V was pared by 2 bases and J by 7 bases, with 4 bases of the junction left unmatched. Per germline, CDR1 SGHTA and CDR2 FQGNSA.

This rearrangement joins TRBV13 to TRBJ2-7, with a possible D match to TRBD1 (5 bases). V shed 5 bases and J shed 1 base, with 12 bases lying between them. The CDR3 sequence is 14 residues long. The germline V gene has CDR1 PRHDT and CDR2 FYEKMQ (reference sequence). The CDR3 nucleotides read TGTGCCAGCAGCCCGGACACGCGATCCTACGAGCAGTACTTC. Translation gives CASSPDTRSYEQYF. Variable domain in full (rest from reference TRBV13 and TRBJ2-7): AAGVIQSPRHLIKEKRETATLKCYPIPRHDTVYWYQQGPGQDPQFLISFYEKMQSDKGSIPDRFSAQQFSDYHSELNMSSLELGDSALYFCASSPDTRSYEQYFGPGTRLTVT.

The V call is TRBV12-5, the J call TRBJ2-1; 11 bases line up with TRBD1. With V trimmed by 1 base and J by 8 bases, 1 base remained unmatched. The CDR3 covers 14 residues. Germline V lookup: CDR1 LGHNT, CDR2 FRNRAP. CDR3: CASGLGTGGYEQFF. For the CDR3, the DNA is TGTGCTAGTGGTTTGGGGACAGGGGGCTATGAGCAGTTCTTC.

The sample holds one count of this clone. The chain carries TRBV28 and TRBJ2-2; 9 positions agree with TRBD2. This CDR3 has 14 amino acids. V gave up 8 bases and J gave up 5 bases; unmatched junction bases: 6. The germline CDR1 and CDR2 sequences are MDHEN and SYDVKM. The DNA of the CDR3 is TGTGCCAGCGGGCTAGCGGGAAGGACCGGGGAGCTGTTTTTT. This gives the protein CASGLAGRTGELFF. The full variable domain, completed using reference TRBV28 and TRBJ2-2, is DVKVTQSSRYLVKRTGEKVFLECVQDMDHENMFWYRQDPGLGLRLIYFSYDVKMKEKGDIPEGYSVSREKKERFSLILESASTNQTSMYLCASGLAGRTGELFFGEGSRLTVL.

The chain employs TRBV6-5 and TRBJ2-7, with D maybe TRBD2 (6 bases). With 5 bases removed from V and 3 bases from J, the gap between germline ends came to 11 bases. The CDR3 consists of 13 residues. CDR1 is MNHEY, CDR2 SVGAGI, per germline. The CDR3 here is CASSPGTGYEQYF. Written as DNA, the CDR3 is TGTGCCAGCAGTCCCGGGACTGGCTACGAGCAGTACTTC.

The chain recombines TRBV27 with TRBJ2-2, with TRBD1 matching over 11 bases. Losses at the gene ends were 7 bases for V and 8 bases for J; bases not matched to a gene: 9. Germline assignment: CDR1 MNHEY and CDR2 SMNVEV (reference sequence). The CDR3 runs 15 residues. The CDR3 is CASTPAGQGAGELFF. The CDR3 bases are TGTGCCAGCACCCCCGCCGGACAGGGGGCAGGGGAGCTGTTTTTT.

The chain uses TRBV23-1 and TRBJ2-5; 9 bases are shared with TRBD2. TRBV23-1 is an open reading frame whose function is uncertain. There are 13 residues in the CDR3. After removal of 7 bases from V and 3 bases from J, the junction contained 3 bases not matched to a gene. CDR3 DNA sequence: TGCGCCAGCAAGAGACTAGCGGAAGAGACCCAGTACTTC. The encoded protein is CASKRLAEETQYF.

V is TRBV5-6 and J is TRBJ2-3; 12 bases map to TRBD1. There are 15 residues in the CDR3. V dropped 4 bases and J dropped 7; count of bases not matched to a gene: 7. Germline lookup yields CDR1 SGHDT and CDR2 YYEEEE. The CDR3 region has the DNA TGTGCCAGCAGCGGGGGGACAGGGGGCGTTCATACGCAGTATTTT. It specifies CASSGGTGGVHTQYF.

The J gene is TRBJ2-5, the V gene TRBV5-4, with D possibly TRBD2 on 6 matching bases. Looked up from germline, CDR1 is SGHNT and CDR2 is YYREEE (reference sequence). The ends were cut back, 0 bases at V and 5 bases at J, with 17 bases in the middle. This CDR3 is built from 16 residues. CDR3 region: CASSLAAAGPGETQYF. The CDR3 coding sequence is TGTGCCAGCAGCTTGGCAGCCGCGGGACCGGGGGAGACCCAGTACTTC.

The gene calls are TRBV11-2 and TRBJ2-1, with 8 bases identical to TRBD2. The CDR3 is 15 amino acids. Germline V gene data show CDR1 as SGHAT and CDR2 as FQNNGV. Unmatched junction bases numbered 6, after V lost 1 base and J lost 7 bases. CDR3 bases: TGTGCCAGCAGCTTAGGTACTAGCGGCTGGAATGAGCAGTTCTTC. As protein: CASSLGTSGWNEQFF.

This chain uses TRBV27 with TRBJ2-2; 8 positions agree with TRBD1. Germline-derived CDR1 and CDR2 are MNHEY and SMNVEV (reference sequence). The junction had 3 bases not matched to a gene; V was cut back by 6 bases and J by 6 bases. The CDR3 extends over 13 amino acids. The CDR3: CASRTGDAGELFF. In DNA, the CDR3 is TGTGCCAGCAGGACAGGGGACGCCGGGGAGCTGTTTTTT.

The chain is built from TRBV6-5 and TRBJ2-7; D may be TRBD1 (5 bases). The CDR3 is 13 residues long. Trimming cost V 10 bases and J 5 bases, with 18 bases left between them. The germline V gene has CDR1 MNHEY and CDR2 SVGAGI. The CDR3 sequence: CATAPAGPDEQYF. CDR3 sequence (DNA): TGTGCCACGGCGCCCGCAGGGCCCGACGAGCAGTACTTC.

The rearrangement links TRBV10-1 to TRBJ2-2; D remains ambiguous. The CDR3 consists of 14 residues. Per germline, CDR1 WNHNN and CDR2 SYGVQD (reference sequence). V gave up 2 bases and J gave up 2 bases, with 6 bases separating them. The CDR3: CASSEVRNTGELFF. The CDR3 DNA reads TGCGCCAGCAGTGAGGTTAGAAACACCGGGGAGCTGTTTTTT.